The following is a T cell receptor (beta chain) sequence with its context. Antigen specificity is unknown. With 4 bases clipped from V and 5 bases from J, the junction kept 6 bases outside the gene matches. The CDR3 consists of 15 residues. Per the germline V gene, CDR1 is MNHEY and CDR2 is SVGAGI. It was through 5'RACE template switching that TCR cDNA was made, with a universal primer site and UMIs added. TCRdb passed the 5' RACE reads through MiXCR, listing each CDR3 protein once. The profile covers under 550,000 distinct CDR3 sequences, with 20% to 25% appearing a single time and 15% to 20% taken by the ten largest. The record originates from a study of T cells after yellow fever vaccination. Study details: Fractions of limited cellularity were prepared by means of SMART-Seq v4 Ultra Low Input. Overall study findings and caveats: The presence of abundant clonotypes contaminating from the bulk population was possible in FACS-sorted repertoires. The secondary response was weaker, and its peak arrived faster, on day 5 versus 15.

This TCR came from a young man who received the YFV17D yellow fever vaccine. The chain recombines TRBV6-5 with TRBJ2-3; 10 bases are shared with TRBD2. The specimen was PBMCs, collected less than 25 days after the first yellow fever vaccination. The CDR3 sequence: CASSFLAGGIDTQYF. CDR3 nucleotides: TGTGCCAGCAGTTTCTTAGCGGGGGGTATAGATACGCAGTATTTT.